The 22 T cell receptor beta chains below come from one sample, sequenced in a study of T cell repertoires in ileal Crohn's disease. TCRdb keeps only in-frame clones here, not all; method: immunoSEQ multiplex PCR. The sample carries roughly 4,000 clones, 85% recorded once. Time point meaning: neoterminal ileum biopsy at postoperative endoscopy, about 6 months after surgery. Sequenced: ileal tissue. The source is an adult with Crohn's disease.

This chain connects TRBV19 to TRBJ1-2, with D unresolved. Germline lookup yields CDR1 LNHDA and CDR2 SQIVND (reference sequence). The CDR3 totals 14 residues. V lost 3 bases and J lost 7, with 15 bases in between. CDR3 in amino acids: CASSMSSSPSGYTF. Here the CDR3 DNA reads TGTGCCAGTAGTATGAGTTCGTCGCCGAGTGGCTACACCTTC.

The V gene is TRBV18, the J gene TRBJ1-2; 8 bases agree with TRBD1. The V gene's germline CDR1 is KGHSH and CDR2 LQKENI. The ends lost 6 bases at V and 4 bases at J; junction bases unmatched: 4. CDR3 length: 13 residues. CDR3 residues: CASSLGTGYGYTF. DNA for the CDR3: TGTGCCAGCTCTCTCGGGACAGGCTATGGCTACACCTTC.

This clone is labeled as large. This chain joins TRBV18 and TRBJ2-1; D ambiguous. V dropped 3 bases and J dropped 0 bases, with 15 bases sitting between them. CDR3 length equals 17 residues. Per the germline V gene, CDR1 is KGHSH and CDR2 is LQKENI. CDR3 sequence: CASSPNPGSYSYNEQFF. The DNA of the CDR3 is TGTGCCAGCTCACCTAACCCAGGTTCATACTCCTACAATGAGCAGTTCTTC.

The chain uses TRBV5-4 and TRBJ1-2, with D hard to call. This CDR3 comprises 13 residues. The V gene lost 3 bases and the J gene lost 8 bases, with 14 bases spanning the gap. Germline CDR1 is SGHNT and CDR2 is YYREEE (reference sequence). CDR3 sequence reads: CASSSYGLGGYTF. CDR3 nucleotide sequence: TGTGCCAGCAGCTCCTACGGGTTAGGCGGCTACACCTTC. Full variable domain (outside the CDR3, taken from reference TRBV5-4 and TRBJ1-2): ETGVTQSPTHLIKTRGQQVTLRCSSQSGHNTVSWYQQALGQGPQFIFQYYREEENGRGNFPPRFSGLQFPNYSSELNVNALELDDSALYLCASSSYGLGGYTFGSGTRLTVV.

This clone was found once. The chain recombines TRBV4-2 with TRBJ2-3; 10 bases agree with TRBD2. The CDR3 contains 15 residues. Germline CDR1 reads LGHNA; CDR2 reads YNFKEQ. With 3 bases clipped from V and 2 bases from J, the junction kept 2 bases outside the gene matches. CDR3 nucleotides: TGTGCCAGCAGCCATACTAGCGGGGTCACAGATACGCAGTATTTT. Translating gives CASSHTSGVTDTQYF.

The V and J genes are TRBV2 and TRBJ2-2; 7 bases agree with TRBD2. Per the germline V gene, CDR1 is SNHLY and CDR2 is FYNNEI. CDR3 length equals 15 residues. Trimming removed 0 bases from V and 5 bases from J; junction bases left unmatched: 3. CDR3 region: CASSEAGGGTGELFF. DNA of the CDR3: TGTGCCAGCAGTGAAGCGGGGGGGGGAACCGGGGAGCTGTTTTTT.

The chain recombines TRBV7-2 with TRBJ2-1, with D possibly TRBD2 on 5 matching bases. Germline-derived CDR1 and CDR2 are SGHTA and FQGNSA. The CDR3 runs to 12 residues. V was cut by 5 bases and J by 4 bases, with 6 bases left in between. The CDR3 DNA follows: TGTGCCAGCAGCCCGGGGTACAATGAGCAGTTCTTC. This gives the protein CASSPGYNEQFF.

This clone was observed a single time. The rearrangement links TRBV7-8 to TRBJ1-2; no definite D call. Germline V gene sequence: CDR1 SGHVS, CDR2 FQNEAQ. Trimming took 5 bases from V and 6 from J, leaving 13 bases between them. The CDR3 is 13 residues long. The CDR3 region is CASSKGLSDGYTF. In nucleotides, the CDR3 is TGTGCCAGCAGCAAAGGTTTGAGCGATGGCTACACCTTC.

This CDR3 reads CASSDTPWEGTEAFF. As DNA, the CDR3 is TGCGCCAGCAGTGACACTCCTTGGGAGGGCACTGAAGCTTTCTTT. The chain combines TRBV5-1 with TRBJ1-1; D not resolved. Germline V gives CDR1 SGHRS, CDR2 YFSETQ. The CDR3 runs 15 residues. Trimming removed 5 bases at V and 4 bases at J, with 18 bases between.

J is TRBJ1-5 and V is TRBV7-9, with 9 bases matching TRBD1. J was trimmed by 5 bases and V by 3 bases; bases with no gene match: 11. Germline V CDR1 and CDR2: SEHNR, FQNEAQ (reference sequence). The CDR3 length is 17 residues. CDR3 in amino acids: CASSFATGGAADQPQHF. Here the CDR3 DNA reads TGTGCCAGCAGCTTTGCGACAGGGGGAGCCGCCGATCAGCCCCAGCATTTT.

Comment on this clone: The same CDR3 can be traced to other DNA sequences in this sample. The rearrangement joins TRBV19 to TRBJ2-1, with a possible D match to TRBD2 (5 bases). Trimming shortened V by 6 bases and J by 5 bases, and 14 bases separated the two germline ends. The CDR3 has 14 amino acids. Germline CDR1 LNHDA, CDR2 SQIVND (reference sequence). CDR3 residues: CASSMGRRNNEQFF. The CDR3 DNA sequence: TGTGCCAGTAGCATGGGGAGAAGGAACAATGAGCAGTTCTTC.

This clone was observed a few times. The V and J genes are TRBV19 and TRBJ2-1; D remains unclear. The CDR3 is 13 amino acids. Germline V gives CDR1 LNHDA, CDR2 SQIVND (reference sequence). Trimming removed 9 bases at V and 5 bases at J, with 14 bases between. CDR3 protein: CASSVRSDNEQFF. The DNA for the CDR3 is TGTGCCAGCAGTGTTAGAAGTGACAATGAGCAGTTCTTC.

V is TRBV5-6 and J is TRBJ2-7; D is undetermined. The CDR3 spans 13 residues. The V end lost 4 bases, the J end lost 3 bases, and 11 bases lay between the germline ends. Germline V gene sequence: CDR1 SGHDT, CDR2 YYEEEE. CDR3 protein: CASSLLDRYEQYF. CDR3 bases: TGTGCCAGCAGCCTTCTAGATCGCTACGAGCAGTACTTC.

The chain recombines TRBV9 with TRBJ1-1, with 9 bases identical to TRBD1. Trimming cost V 4 bases and J 11 bases; bases outside gene matches: 12. CDR3 size: 14 residues. The germline CDR1 and CDR2 sequences are SGDLS and YYNGEE. CDR3 sequence: CASSTPGRQGVAFF. The CDR3 bases are TGTGCCAGCAGCACCCCCGGGAGACAGGGGGTGGCTTTCTTT. Filled out from reference TRBV9 and TRBJ1-1, the complete variable domain reads DSGVTQTPKHLITATGQRVTLRCSPRSGDLSVYWYQQSLDQGLQFLIQYYNGEERAKGNILERFSAQQFPDLHSELNLSSLELGDSALYFCASSTPGRQGVAFFGQGTRLTVV.

This clone was seen just once. The chain carries TRBV30 and TRBJ1-2; TRBD1 matches 10 bases. This CDR3 spans 13 amino acids. Losses at the gene ends were 4 bases for V and 8 bases for J; bases not matched to a gene: 7. CDR1 and CDR2 from the germline V gene are GTSNPN and SVGIG (reference sequence). The CDR3: CAWILGQGGGYTF. CDR3 nucleotide sequence: TGTGCCTGGATCTTAGGACAGGGGGGCGGCTACACCTTC. Full variable domain (outside the CDR3, taken from reference TRBV30 and TRBJ1-2): SQTIHQWPATLVQPVGSPLSLECTVEGTSNPNLYWYRQAAGRGLQLLFYSVGIGQISSEVPQNLSASRPQDRQFILSSKKLLLSDSGFYLCAWILGQGGGYTFGSGTRLTVV.

This chain connects TRBV7-2 to TRBJ2-3; TRBD2 matches 7 bases. Germline CDR1 reads SGHTA; CDR2 reads FQGNSA. Trimming cost V 5 bases and J 3 bases; bases outside gene matches: 8. CDR3 size: 15 residues. CDR3 bases: TGTGCCAGCAGCCCACTGGGAGGGCGGACAGATACGCAGTATTTT. Protein product: CASSPLGGRTDTQYF.

The chain combines TRBV15 with TRBJ1-5; tentative D call: TRBD1 (5 bases). Per germline, CDR1 LNHNV and CDR2 YYDKDF (reference sequence). Trimming removed 0 bases from V and 10 bases from J, with 10 bases in between. This CDR3 has 13 residues. The CDR3 here is CATSRDLGEPQHF. The CDR3 DNA reads as TGTGCCACCAGCAGAGATTTAGGGGAACCCCAGCATTTT.

The J gene is TRBJ1-1, the V gene TRBV2; weak D call: TRBD1 (5 bases). The CDR3 consists of 15 residues. From germline, CDR1 is SNHLY and CDR2 FYNNEI. The V and J ends lost 3 bases and 0 bases respectively, with 11 bases between them. The CDR3 protein is CASSEEGRMNTEAFF. CDR3 DNA: TGTGCCAGCAGTGAGGAGGGGAGAATGAACACTGAAGCTTTCTTT.

CDR3 sequence: CASSSIPGQGAPQHF. In nucleotides, the CDR3 is TGTGCCAGCAGCTCTATTCCGGGACAGGGTGCGCCCCAGCATTTT. V usage is TRBV9 and J usage is TRBJ1-5, with 9 bases identical to TRBD1. CDR3 length: 15 amino acids. Germline-derived CDR1 and CDR2 are SGDLS and YYNGEE. V lost 4 bases and J lost 9; bases outside the gene matches: 11.

The chain is built from TRBV11-3 and TRBJ2-7, with 7 bases matching TRBD1. V shed 5 bases and J 4 bases; nucleotides not matched to a gene: 11. The CDR3 is 15 residues long. The germline V gene encodes CDR1 SGHNT and CDR2 YENEEA. The CDR3: CASSPSPGTAYEQYF. Here the CDR3 DNA reads TGTGCCAGCAGCCCTTCACCCGGGACAGCATACGAGCAGTACTTC.

The chain carries TRBV7-2 and TRBJ2-2; TRBD2 matches 7 bases. V trimming: 5 bases; J trimming: 5 bases; junction bases outside the gene matches: 11. The germline V gene encodes CDR1 SGHTA and CDR2 FQGNSA. The CDR3 sequence is 16 residues long. CDR3 sequence: CASSTSLLGGTGELFF. The DNA for the CDR3 is TGTGCCAGCAGCACATCCCTGTTGGGGGGGACCGGGGAGCTGTTTTTT.

This clone counts as large. This chain links TRBV10-1 with TRBJ2-7; D call uncertain. Looked up from germline, CDR1 is WNHNN and CDR2 is SYGVQD (reference sequence). The CDR3 spans 14 residues. V lost 5 bases to trimming and J lost 5 bases, with 16 bases between them. CDR3 sequence: CASSRDTSRDEQYF. The CDR3 bases are TGCGCCAGCAGTCGAGACACCTCTCGCGACGAGCAGTACTTC.